These 13 T cell receptor beta chains were all obtained from the same sample, sequenced in a study of T-cell reconstitution after alpha-beta-depleted transplantation in children. Construction of the TCRbeta library involved unique molecular identifiers. TCRdb fed the PCR reads into MiXCR, producing one record per CDR3 protein. The sample consists of under 750,000 distinct CDR3 sequences, roughly 23% of them appearing once. The material sequenced was PBMCs, mostly from graft donor cells, taken 360 days after TCRalphabeta/CD19-depleted stem cell transplant. Receptor source: a boy younger than two who had a stem cell transplant for acute myeloid leukemia, so the T cells may come from the graft donor.

This clonotype was observed at least ten times. The J gene is TRBJ2-1, the V gene TRBV6-5, with TRBD2 matching over 7 bases. CDR3 length: 15 residues. The germline V gene has CDR1 MNHEY and CDR2 SVGAGI. Trimming cost V 1 base and J 6 bases; bases outside gene matches: 6. The CDR3 sequence: CASSYLGGEGNEQFF. The CDR3 bases are TGTGCCAGCAGTTACTTGGGAGGGGAGGGCAATGAGCAGTTCTTC.

The table lists this clonotype with a few counts. The chain is built from TRBV12-3 or TRBV12-4 and TRBJ2-3; TRBD2 agrees at 7 bases. The CDR3 has 14 residues. V trimming: 7 bases; J trimming: 4 bases; junction bases outside the gene matches: 8. CDR3 coding DNA: TGTGCCAGCAAATGGACTAGAATTTCAGATACGCAGTATTTT. As protein: CASKWTRISDTQYF.

CDR3 amino acids: CASSLGDDRANTIYF. CDR3 bases: TGTGCCAGCAGCTTGGGGGACGACAGGGCTAACACCATATATTTT. J is TRBJ1-3 and V is TRBV7-9; TRBD1 aligns across 7 bases. The CDR3 is made up of 15 amino acids. V lost 3 bases, J lost 7 bases, and 9 bases stayed unmatched. Germline V gives CDR1 SEHNR, CDR2 FQNEAQ (reference sequence).

This clonotype was seen many times. The rearrangement joins TRBV12-3 or TRBV12-4 to TRBJ1-1; D gene uncertain. The CDR3 totals 13 residues. V shed 5 bases and J shed 1 base, with 8 bases lying between them. The CDR3 is CASSPPRNTEAFF. CDR3 sequence (DNA): TGTGCCAGCAGTCCCCCACGGAACACTGAAGCTTTCTTT.

J is TRBJ1-2 and V is TRBV6-2 or TRBV6-3; D perhaps matches TRBD1 (5 bases). Trimming shortened V by 4 bases and J by 4 bases, and 13 bases separated the two germline ends. The CDR3 covers 14 residues. In germline, CDR1 is MNHEY, CDR2 SVGEGT. The DNA of the CDR3 is TGTGCCAGCAGTTTCCAGCGGGGCAGCTATGGCTACACCTTC. Protein product: CASSFQRGSYGYTF.

The table lists this clonotype with a few counts. V and J are TRBV7-8 and TRBJ2-5; D possibly corresponds to TRBD1 (5 bases). The CDR3 covers 17 residues. CDR1 SGHVS and CDR2 FQNEAQ come from the germline V gene. V dropped 1 base and J dropped 4 bases, with 19 bases sitting between them. This CDR3 is CASSLGWMGRALETQYF. CDR3 sequence (DNA): TGTGCCAGCAGCTTAGGGTGGATGGGCAGGGCGTTAGAGACCCAGTACTTC.

This clonotype was seen more than once but under ten times. The genes are TRBV20-1 and TRBJ1-3; D is ambiguous. Looked up from germline, CDR1 is DFQATT and CDR2 is SNEGSKA (reference sequence). V shed 4 bases and J shed 7 bases, with 5 bases lying between them. The CDR3 spans 10 residues. This chain's CDR3 is CSATRNTIYF. The CDR3 nucleotides read TGCAGTGCTACCAGGAACACCATATATTTT.

J is TRBJ2-7 and V is TRBV20-1; possible D gene TRBD1, 8 bases. V dropped 6 bases and J dropped 1 base, with 16 bases sitting between them. Germline V lookup: CDR1 DFQATT, CDR2 SNEGSKA (reference sequence). CDR3 length equals 14 residues. CDR3 region: CSAYRGGVSYEQYF. The DNA for the CDR3 is TGCAGTGCCTACAGGGGGGGAGTGTCCTACGAGCAGTACTTC.

CDR3 residues: CASSPEGWREAFF. CDR3 in DNA: TGCGCCAGCAGCCCGGAAGGATGGCGTGAAGCTTTCTTT. V and J are TRBV5-1 and TRBJ1-1; D gene unclear. The CDR3 spans 13 residues. Germline CDR1 is SGHRS and CDR2 is YFSETQ. V shed 4 bases and J shed 7 bases, with 14 bases lying between them.

The CDR3 loop is CASSRETGPHTF. The CDR3 nucleotides are TGCGCCAGCAGTAGGGAAACCGGGCCTCACACCTTC. The rearrangement uses TRBV10-2 and TRBJ1-2; D is unclear. Germline-derived CDR1 and CDR2 are WSHSY and SAAADI. Between the trimmed V and J ends, which lost 5 bases and 12 bases, there was a span of 16 bases. The CDR3 totals 12 residues.

This clonotype was detected many times. Here the CDR3 reads CSARTVDDQPQHF. Here the CDR3 DNA reads TGCAGTGCGAGGACGGTGGACGATCAGCCCCAGCATTTT. The chain uses TRBV20-1 and TRBJ1-5; D is unresolved. CDR1 is DFQATT and CDR2 is SNEGSKA in the germline V gene (reference sequence). The CDR3 is 13 residues long. V lost 6 bases, J lost 5 bases, and 14 bases lay in between.

This clonotype was counted at least ten times. The rearrangement links TRBV20-1 to TRBJ2-7, with D perhaps TRBD1 (6 bases). The V gene's germline CDR1 is DFQATT and CDR2 SNEGSKA (reference sequence). Trimming cost V 4 bases and J 1 base, with 11 bases left between them. The CDR3 contains 13 residues. CDR3 in DNA: TGCAGTGCTAAAAACAGGGAGTCCTACGAGCAGTACGTC. Translation gives CSAKNRESYEQYV.

In this sample, this clonotype turned up a few times. The chain couples TRBV6-2 or TRBV6-3 to TRBJ1-5, with 9 bases lining up with TRBD1. CDR3 size: 17 residues. CDR1 MNHEY and CDR2 SVGEGT come from the germline V gene. Trimming cost V 2 bases and J 2 bases; bases outside gene matches: 7. The CDR3 region is CASSYRDRVRGNQPQHF. CDR3 sequence (DNA): TGTGCCAGCAGTTACCGGGACAGGGTAAGGGGCAATCAGCCCCAGCATTTT.